The source of this TCR beta chain is a study of CD8+CD57+ T cells in acquired aplastic anemia (dated by TCRdb to the late 2010s). Regarding the complete study: Extracted DNA from sorted CD4+ and CD8+ cells averaged approximately 3 ug, ranging from roughly 0.17 to 30 ug. CD8+CD57+ expansion was defined as frequency above the mean frequency observed in healthy subjects. Beyond this particular receptor, the publication reports: Although 25 to 30 CD8+ CDR3 sequences were shared by patients and controls, these sequences appeared highly expressed in patients and within the immunodominant clones of patients. Between patients and healthy controls, no significant difference in CD8+ Simpson's diversity was found (P=0.060).

Genomic DNA served as template for TCR beta VDJ combination and CDR3 sequence profiling. TCR repertoire sequencing was run on an Illumina HiSeq 2000. The paper's data handling went like this. TRBV/TRBJ rearrangement plots, CDR3 size and DJ length profiles, and Simpson's diversity index were used to assess repertoires. The most abundant DNA sequence in the deep sequencing data was taken as the immunodominant clone. CDR3 amino acid sequences were screened for sharing across subjects and compared with published repertoires and the VDJdb database. In-frame beta chains were kept once TCRdb had trimmed the public reads at Q25 with fastp and called clones with MiXCR. CDR3 protein sequences are deduplicated, and each keeps its most common genes and DNA. What appears here as the V and J calls and clone size reflects TCRdb's work, not the paper's. A total of some 120,000 distinct CDR3 sequences appear in this sample, approximately 61% of them only once. 25% to 35% of the sample goes to the ten largest clones.

This clonotype has more than one count but fewer than ten. Which antigen it targets is not known. Base-call qualities are not available, and no considerably larger clone is one nucleotide away. There are 14 amino acids in the CDR3, from cysteine to phenylalanine inclusive. Left in the record is the CDR3 DNA by itself, 42 bases read in frame from the first base. Trimming costs V 3 bases and J 4 bases, and their ends lie 12 bases apart. The germline V gene specifies ENHRY as CDR1 and SYGVKD as CDR2. Flow cytometry had shown CD8+CD57+ cell expansion in the patients selected for sequencing. Every patient had a diagnosis of severe acquired aplastic anemia based on International Study of Aplastic Anemia and Agranulocytosis and Camitta criteria. At the time blood was sampled, none of the patients had received any therapy. The study deep-sequenced TCR repertoires of sorted CD4+ and CD8+ blood T cells from severe aplastic anemia patients and healthy subjects. Patients were enrolled in the USA under clinicaltrials.gov protocols 00001620, 01623167, 00001397, 00071045, 00081523 and 00961064. Ficoll-Paque density gradient centrifugation was used to isolate peripheral blood mononuclear cells. CD4+ and CD8+ T cells were sorted by FACS or magnetic beads before DNA extraction.

This receptor was identified in a human donor with aplastic anemia. Sequences were obtained from sorted CD4+, CD8+, or CD8+CD57+ T cells (not recorded which) from PBMCs. The sequence links TRBV10-3 to TRBJ1-2; no D segment can be confidently identified. The CDR3 sequence is CAISDRQVGYGYTF. In nucleotide form, the sequence is TGTGCCATCAGTGATCGACAAGTGGGCTATGGCTACACCTTC.